This TCR beta chain was sequenced during a study of shared T cell receptors in the human thymus. The repertoire was sequenced with immunoSEQ multiplex PCR; TCRdb's copy has only in-frame clones and lacks some. The data contain about 380,000 clones, roughly 94% of them singletons. The clonotype comes from a human donor. Sequencing was done on a sample of thymocytes.

For the CDR3, the DNA is TGTGCCAGCAGTTTATGGCGTTGGCGGGACTCGTCCTACAATGAGCAGTTCTTC. It codes for CASSLWRWRDSSYNEQFF. The chain couples TRBV28 to TRBJ2-1; the D gene is possibly TRBD2 (6 bases). The CDR3 covers 18 residues. Germline V gives CDR1 MDHEN, CDR2 SYDVKM. Trimming removed 0 bases from V and 1 base from J, with 16 bases in between.